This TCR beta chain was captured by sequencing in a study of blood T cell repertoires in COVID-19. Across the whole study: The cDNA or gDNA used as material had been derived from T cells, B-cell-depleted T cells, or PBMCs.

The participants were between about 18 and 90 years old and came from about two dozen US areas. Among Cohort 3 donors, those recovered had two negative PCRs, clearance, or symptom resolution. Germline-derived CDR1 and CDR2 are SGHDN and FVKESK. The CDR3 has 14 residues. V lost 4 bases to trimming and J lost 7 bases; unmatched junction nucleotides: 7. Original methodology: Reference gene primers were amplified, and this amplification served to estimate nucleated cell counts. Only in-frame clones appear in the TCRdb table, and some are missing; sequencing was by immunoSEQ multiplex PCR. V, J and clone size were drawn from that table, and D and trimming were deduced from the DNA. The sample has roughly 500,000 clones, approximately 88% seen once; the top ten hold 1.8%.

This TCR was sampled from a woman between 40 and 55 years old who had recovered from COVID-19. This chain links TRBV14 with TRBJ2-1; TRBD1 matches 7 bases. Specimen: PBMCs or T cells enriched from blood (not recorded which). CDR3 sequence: CASSPDRAVNEQFF. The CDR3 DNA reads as TGTGCCAGCAGCCCAGACAGGGCGGTTAATGAGCAGTTCTTC. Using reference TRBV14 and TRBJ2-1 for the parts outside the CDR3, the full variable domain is EAGVTQFPSHSVIEKGQTVTLRCDPISGHDNLYWYRRVMGKEIKFLLHFVKESKQDESGMPNNRFLAERTGGTYSTLKVQPAELEDSGVYFCASSPDRAVNEQFFGPGTRLTVL.